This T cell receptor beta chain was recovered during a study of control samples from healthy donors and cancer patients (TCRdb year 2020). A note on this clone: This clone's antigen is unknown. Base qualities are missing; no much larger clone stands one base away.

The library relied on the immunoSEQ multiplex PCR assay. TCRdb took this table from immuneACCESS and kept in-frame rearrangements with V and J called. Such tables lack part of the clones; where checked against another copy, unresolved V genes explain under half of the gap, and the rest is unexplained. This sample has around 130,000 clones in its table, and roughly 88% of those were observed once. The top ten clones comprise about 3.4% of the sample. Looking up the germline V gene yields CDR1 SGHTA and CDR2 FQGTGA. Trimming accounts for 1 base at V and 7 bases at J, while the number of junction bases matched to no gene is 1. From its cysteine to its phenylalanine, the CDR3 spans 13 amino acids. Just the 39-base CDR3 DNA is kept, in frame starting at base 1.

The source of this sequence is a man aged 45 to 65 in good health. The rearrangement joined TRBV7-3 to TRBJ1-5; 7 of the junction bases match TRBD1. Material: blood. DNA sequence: TGTGCCAGCAGCTTAATAGGGGGCCAGCCCCAGCATTTT. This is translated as CASSLIGGQPQHF.